The rows below give T cell receptor beta chains drawn from one sample of a study of cytomegalovirus exposure and HLA in healthy donors. Only in-frame clones appear in the TCRdb table, and some are missing; sequencing was by immunoSEQ multiplex PCR. The data contain about 150,000 clones, around 10% of them singletons. Sequences were obtained from PBMCs. The source of these receptors is a male donor in good health and CMV-seronegative. CDR3s include the opening cysteine and the closing phenylalanine or tryptophan. The order of the fields is clone size, V gene, J gene, D gene, CDR3 protein, CDR3 DNA. D genes are given only for firm matches. The listing skips clone size in some rows; elsewhere it reads once, few, many or a size class.

clone size: NA
V gene: TRBV4-3
J gene: TRBJ2-3
D gene: NA
CDR3 protein: CASSGGTLFTDTQYF
CDR3 DNA: TGCGCCAGCAGTGGCGGCACCCTTTTCACAGATACGCAGTATTTT

clone size: few
V gene: TRBV4-1
J gene: TRBJ2-1
D gene: NA
CDR3 protein: CASSQDPGAIPYNEQFF
CDR3 DNA: TGCGCCAGCAGCCAAGATCCCGGAGCGATTCCCTACAATGAGCAGTTCTTC

clone size: few
V gene: TRBV7-2
J gene: TRBJ2-2
D gene: NA
CDR3 protein: CASSRSFGTGELFF
CDR3 DNA: TGTGCCAGCAGCCGGTCCTTCGGCACCGGGGAGCTGTTTTTT

clone size: few
V gene: TRBV4-3
J gene: TRBJ2-2
D gene: NA
CDR3 protein: CASSPGTFNTGELFF
CDR3 DNA: TGCGCCAGCAGCCCGGGGACTTTTAACACCGGGGAGCTGTTTTTT

clone size: few
V gene: TRBV11-3
J gene: TRBJ2-7
D gene: TRBD1
CDR3 protein: CASSLVCSRTGSSYEQYF
CDR3 DNA: TGTGCCAGCAGCTTAGTGTGTTCTCGGACAGGGAGCTCCTACGAGCAGTACTTC

clone size: few
V gene: TRBV19
J gene: TRBJ2-2
D gene: NA
CDR3 protein: CASTLNTGELFF
CDR3 DNA: TGTGCCAGTACCTTGAACACCGGGGAGCTGTTTTTT

clone size: NA
V gene: TRBV7-3
J gene: TRBJ2-7
D gene: TRBD1
CDR3 protein: CASSLGQQGIQYF
CDR3 DNA: TGTGCCAGCAGCTTGGGGCAACAGGGGATACAGTACTTC

clone size: NA
V gene: TRBV19
J gene: TRBJ2-2
D gene: NA
CDR3 protein: CASTPPAGRRVTGELFF
CDR3 DNA: TGTGCCAGTACCCCGCCGGCTGGGCGCAGGGTCACCGGGGAGCTGTTTTTT

clone size: few
V gene: TRBV14
J gene: TRBJ2-7
D gene: NA
CDR3 protein: CASSQGSRGYEQYF
CDR3 DNA: TGTGCCAGCAGCCAGGGGTCCCGGGGATACGAGCAGTACTTC

clone size: NA
V gene: TRBV7-9
J gene: TRBJ1-5
D gene: NA
CDR3 protein: CASSGVGGNRPQHF
CDR3 DNA: TGTGCCAGCAGCGGAGTGGGGGGAAATCGGCCCCAGCATTTT

clone size: few
V gene: TRBV7-3
J gene: TRBJ1-1
D gene: NA
CDR3 protein: CASSLFVSTEAFF
CDR3 DNA: TGTGCCAGCAGCCTCTTTGTTAGCACTGAAGCTTTCTTT

clone size: few
V gene: TRBV6-5
J gene: TRBJ2-7
D gene: TRBD1
CDR3 protein: CASSYRDSAPYEQYF
CDR3 DNA: TGTGCCAGCAGCTACCGGGACAGTGCCCCCTACGAGCAGTACTTC

clone size: few
V gene: TRBV19
J gene: TRBJ2-1
D gene: TRBD2
CDR3 protein: CASSSRLAGGHNEQFF
CDR3 DNA: TGTGCCAGTAGTTCCCGACTAGCGGGAGGTCACAATGAGCAGTTCTTC

clone size: NA
V gene: TRBV28
J gene: TRBJ1-5
D gene: NA
CDR3 protein: CASSLFPGGQPQHF
CDR3 DNA: TGTGCCAGCAGTTTATTTCCGGGGGGGCAGCCCCAGCATTTT

clone size: NA
V gene: TRBV4-1
J gene: TRBJ2-1
D gene: TRBD1
CDR3 protein: CASSQTPGQTYNEQFF
CDR3 DNA: TGCGCCAGCAGCCAAACACCGGGACAGACCTACAATGAGCAGTTCTTC

clone size: NA
V gene: TRBV7-9
J gene: TRBJ2-1
D gene: NA
CDR3 protein: CASSFLRGADYNEQFF
CDR3 DNA: TGTGCCAGCAGCTTTCTTCGGGGGGCGGATTACAATGAGCAGTTCTTC

clone size: NA
V gene: TRBV27
J gene: TRBJ2-1
D gene: TRBD2
CDR3 protein: CASSLWGEGISYNEQFF
CDR3 DNA: TGTGCCAGCAGTTTATGGGGGGAGGGAATTTCCTACAATGAGCAGTTCTTC

clone size: few
V gene: TRBV7-2
J gene: TRBJ2-1
D gene: TRBD1
CDR3 protein: CASSLGDRVHNEQFF
CDR3 DNA: TGTGCCAGCAGCTTGGGGGACAGGGTACACAATGAGCAGTTCTTC

clone size: NA
V gene: TRBV5-1
J gene: TRBJ2-3
D gene: NA
CDR3 protein: CASSLGASSDFYTDTQYF
CDR3 DNA: TGCGCCAGCAGCTTGGGGGCTAGCTCAGACTTTTACACAGATACGCAGTATTTT

clone size: NA
V gene: TRBV7-2
J gene: TRBJ1-1
D gene: NA
CDR3 protein: CASSWDGRAFF
CDR3 DNA: TGTGCCAGCAGCTGGGACGGGAGGGCTTTCTTT

clone size: NA
V gene: TRBV5-4
J gene: TRBJ2-7
D gene: NA
CDR3 protein: CASSLGGGTSGGQYF
CDR3 DNA: TGTGCCAGCAGCTTGGGGGGCGGGACCTCTGGGGGGCAGTACTTC

clone size: NA
V gene: TRBV4-1
J gene: TRBJ1-2
D gene: NA
CDR3 protein: CASSPDYLTNYGYTF
CDR3 DNA: TGCGCCAGCAGCCCTGACTACCTAACTAACTATGGCTACACCTTC

clone size: NA
V gene: TRBV13
J gene: TRBJ2-5
D gene: NA
CDR3 protein: CASSLQGLRGPEETQYF
CDR3 DNA: TGTGCCAGCAGCCTTCAGGGGCTGAGGGGACCGGAAGAGACCCAGTACTTC

clone size: few
V gene: TRBV11-2
J gene: TRBJ2-5
D gene: TRBD2
CDR3 protein: CASSSWGLAGGVGTQYF
CDR3 DNA: TGTGCCAGCAGCTCCTGGGGACTAGCGGGTGGGGTGGGGACCCAGTACTTC

clone size: NA
V gene: TRBV10-3
J gene: TRBJ1-1
D gene: NA
CDR3 protein: CAIRLDPQGTEAFF
CDR3 DNA: TGTGCCATCAGACTTGACCCCCAGGGCACTGAAGCTTTCTTT

clone size: few
V gene: TRBV7-2
J gene: TRBJ2-5
D gene: NA
CDR3 protein: CASSALVYLGILLNETQYF
CDR3 DNA: TGTGCCAGCAGCGCACTAGTCTACCTAGGGATTCTCCTCAACGAGACCCAGTACTTC

clone size: few
V gene: TRBV19
J gene: TRBJ1-2
D gene: NA
CDR3 protein: CASSIDRYGYTF
CDR3 DNA: TGTGCCAGTAGTATAGACCGGTATGGCTACACCTTC

clone size: NA
V gene: TRBV5-1
J gene: TRBJ2-7
D gene: TRBD1
CDR3 protein: CASSGTGYGPEQYF
CDR3 DNA: TGCGCCAGCAGCGGGACAGGATACGGTCCCGAGCAGTACTTC

clone size: NA
V gene: TRBV28
J gene: TRBJ1-2
D gene: TRBD1
CDR3 protein: CASSRPGQYYGYTF
CDR3 DNA: TGTGCCAGCAGTCGCCCGGGACAGTACTATGGCTACACCTTC

clone size: NA
V gene: TRBV30
J gene: TRBJ2-2
D gene: NA
CDR3 protein: CAWSWLATGELFF
CDR3 DNA: TGTGCCTGGAGTTGGCTTGCCACCGGGGAGCTGTTTTTT

clone size: NA
V gene: TRBV29-1
J gene: TRBJ2-7
D gene: NA
CDR3 protein: CSVALAIKLNPYEQYF
CDR3 DNA: TGCAGCGTTGCGTTAGCTATAAAATTGAACCCCTACGAGCAGTACTTC

clone size: few
V gene: TRBV20-1
J gene: TRBJ1-2
D gene: NA
CDR3 protein: CSAPTAYGYTF
CDR3 DNA: TGCAGTGCGCCGACAGCCTATGGCTACACCTTC

clone size: NA
V gene: TRBV28
J gene: TRBJ2-3
D gene: TRBD1
CDR3 protein: CASGKGGAGTDTQYF
CDR3 DNA: TGTGCCAGCGGAAAAGGGGGCGCCGGCACAGATACGCAGTATTTT

clone size: few
V gene: TRBV4-3
J gene: TRBJ2-5
D gene: TRBD1
CDR3 protein: CASSRGTGVQETQYF
CDR3 DNA: TGCGCCAGCAGCCGAGGGACAGGGGTCCAAGAGACCCAGTACTTC

clone size: few
V gene: TRBV2
J gene: TRBJ2-6
D gene: TRBD1
CDR3 protein: CASRGDRVGSGANVLTF
CDR3 DNA: TGTGCCAGCAGGGGGGACAGGGTGGGATCTGGGGCCAACGTCCTGACTTTC

clone size: NA
V gene: TRBV28
J gene: TRBJ1-1
D gene: NA
CDR3 protein: CASRRRSSVNTEAFF
CDR3 DNA: TGTGCCAGCCGACGGAGATCATCAGTTAACACTGAAGCTTTCTTT

clone size: few
V gene: TRBV29-1
J gene: TRBJ2-3
D gene: NA
CDR3 protein: CSVHSGDTQYF
CDR3 DNA: TGCAGCGTCCACTCGGGAGATACGCAGTATTTT

clone size: few
V gene: TRBV4-3
J gene: TRBJ2-7
D gene: TRBD2
CDR3 protein: CASSQDTGLAGGLGEQYF
CDR3 DNA: TGCGCCAGCAGCCAAGATACAGGACTAGCGGGAGGGTTGGGGGAGCAGTACTTC

clone size: NA
V gene: TRBV19
J gene: TRBJ1-2
D gene: TRBD1
CDR3 protein: CASTIGTGRNYGYTF
CDR3 DNA: TGTGCCAGTACCATCGGGACAGGGAGGAACTATGGCTACACCTTC

clone size: NA
V gene: TRBV5-1
J gene: TRBJ1-1
D gene: NA
CDR3 protein: CASRFDRNTEAFF
CDR3 DNA: TGCGCCAGCAGATTCGACAGGAACACTGAAGCTTTCTTT

clone size: NA
V gene: TRBV11-2
J gene: TRBJ2-3
D gene: TRBD1
CDR3 protein: CASSSLRGRRADTQYF
CDR3 DNA: TGTGCCAGCAGCTCCCTCAGGGGGCGCAGAGCTGATACGCAGTATTTT

clone size: NA
V gene: TRBV4-3
J gene: TRBJ2-3
D gene: TRBD2
CDR3 protein: CASSQDGRTSGRPDTQYF
CDR3 DNA: TGCGCCAGCAGCCAAGATGGGAGGACTAGCGGGAGGCCAGATACGCAGTATTTT

clone size: few
V gene: TRBV7-2
J gene: TRBJ2-2
D gene: NA
CDR3 protein: CASNLEHGTGELFF
CDR3 DNA: TGTGCCAGCAATCTAGAACACGGGACCGGGGAGCTGTTTTTT